The present T cell receptor beta chain was sequenced within a study of CD8+CD57+ T cells in acquired aplastic anemia. Across the whole study: DNA per sorted CD4+ or CD8+ sample ranged about 0.2 to 27.4 ug, averaging roughly 3.5 ug. Overall study findings and caveats: Found in both controls and patients were almost 30 CD8+ CDR3 sequences. Levels of CD8+ Simpson's diversity were not significantly distinct in patients versus controls.

CD8+CD57+ cell expansion had been shown by flow cytometry in patients chosen for sequencing. Diagnosis of severe acquired aplastic anemia applied to all patients. Genomic DNA templated the TCR beta VDJ and CDR3 profiling. TCRdb used MiXCR to reprocess the reads, holding one entry per CDR3 protein. The sample has around 200,000 distinct CDR3 sequences; roughly 50% are singletons. With regard to this clonotype: No antigen is known for it. One end of the junction is discordant with germline, which a read error may explain.

The sample taken for sequencing was sorted CD4+, CD8+, or CD8+CD57+ T cells (not recorded which) from PBMCs. This sequence was found in a human donor with aplastic anemia.

The CDR3: CATSSRGGTQYF. The CDR3 region has the DNA TGTGCCACCAGTTCAAGGGGCGGGACCCAGTACTTC. The chain combines TRBV6-5 with TRBJ2-5; D is possibly TRBD1 (5 bases). CDR3 length equals 12 residues. CDR1 is MNHEY, CDR2 SVGAGI, per germline.